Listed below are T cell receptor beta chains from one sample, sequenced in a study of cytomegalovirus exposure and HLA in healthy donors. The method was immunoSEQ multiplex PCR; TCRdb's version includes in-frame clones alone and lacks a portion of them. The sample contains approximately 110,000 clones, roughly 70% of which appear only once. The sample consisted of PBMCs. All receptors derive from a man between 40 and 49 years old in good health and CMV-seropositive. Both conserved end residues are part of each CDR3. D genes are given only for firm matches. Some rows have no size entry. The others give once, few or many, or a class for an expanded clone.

TGCGCCAGCAGCTTGGGGGGGACAGAGAGTAATGAAAAACTGTTTTTT CASSLGGTESNEKLFF . TRBJ1-4 TRBV5-1 TRBD1
TGTGCCAGTAGTATGGACAGGGGGAGCACTGAAGCTTTCTTT CASSMDRGSTEAFF . TRBJ1-1 TRBV19 TRBD1
TGTGCCAGCAGCGGGACGGGACAGGCTGAAGCTTTCTTT CASSGTGQAEAFF . TRBJ1-1 TRBV9 TRBD1
TGTGCCAGCAGTTACTCGAGGACTAGCGGGAACCAGCAGTTCTTC CASSYSRTSGNQQFF . TRBJ2-1 TRBV6-5 TRBD2
TGTGCCAGCACCGGTGTCCAACGTCTTGGCTACACCTTC CASTGVQRLGYTF . TRBJ1-2 TRBV6-5 .
TGTGCCAGCAGGGGGACAGGGGTAGGCGAAAAACTGTTTTTT CASRGTGVGEKLFF . TRBJ1-4 TRBV7-9 TRBD1
TGTGCCAGCAGGGAGACGGGTCGTATGACTTTATTTGAAGCTTTCTTT CASRETGRMTLFEAFF . TRBJ1-1 TRBV2 .
TGTGCCAGCAGCCTATCGCCCGCCTACGAGCAGTACTTC CASSLSPAYEQYF . TRBJ2-7 TRBV7-8 .
TGTGCCAGCAGCTCCGGACAGGGGCGAAACTACGAGCAGTACTTC CASSSGQGRNYEQYF few TRBJ2-7 TRBV5-4 TRBD1
TGCGCCAGCAGCTTGCAAACGAGCAACAATGAGCAGTTCTTC CASSLQTSNNEQFF . TRBJ2-1 TRBV5-1 .
TGTGCCAGCAGTGGTCAGTTGGCCACCGAGCAGTTCTTC CASSGQLATEQFF . TRBJ2-1 TRBV6-1 .
TGCGCCAGCAGTCATTTCCCGACAGGGAACACCGGGGAGCTGTTTTTT CASSHFPTGNTGELFF . TRBJ2-2 TRBV5-1 .
TGTGCCATCAACCCCGGGATCGGAGCCTACGAGCAGTACTTC CAINPGIGAYEQYF few TRBJ2-7 TRBV10-3 .
TGTGCCAGCAGCTTGGATCTAGCGGGGAGCACAGATACGCAGTATTTT CASSLDLAGSTDTQYF few TRBJ2-3 TRBV5-6 TRBD2
TGTGCCAGCAGCTTAACCGGGGATCGAGAGACCCAGTACTTC CASSLTGDRETQYF . TRBJ2-5 TRBV7-2 .
TGTGCCAGTAGTATTGCGAGCCAGCCCCAGCATTTT CASSIASQPQHF . TRBJ1-5 TRBV19 .
TGTGCCAGCATCAAAAGCGGCAGGGGGTTCGAGGAGACCCAGTACTTC CASIKSGRGFEETQYF . TRBJ2-5 TRBV2 TRBD1
TGTGCCAGCAGCTTTAACCGGCCTCCTGAGAGGGAGACCCAGTACTTC CASSFNRPPERETQYF few TRBJ2-5 TRBV7-9 .
TGTGCCAGCAGTTACTCAGGGGCTGAAGCTTTCTTT CASSYSGAEAFF . TRBJ1-1 TRBV6-5 .
TGTGCCAGCAGCCTTGCGGGAGCGGGGAACCAAGAGACCCAGTACTTC CASSLAGAGNQETQYF once TRBJ2-5 TRBV11-2 TRBD2
TGCGCCAGCAGCTCGCGACAGGGGGCAAACACCGGGGAGCTGTTTTTT CASSSRQGANTGELFF . TRBJ2-2 TRBV5-1 TRBD1
TGTGCCAGCAGCTTAGCAGGGGGGAACACTGAAGCTTTCTTT CASSLAGGNTEAFF few TRBJ1-1 TRBV7-6 .
TGTGCCAGCAGCTCGACGGACAGGGAGAAAAACGAGCAGTACTTC CASSSTDREKNEQYF once TRBJ2-7 TRBV7-9 TRBD1
TGTGCCAGCAGGGGAACAGGGGAGACCCAGTACTTC CASRGTGETQYF . TRBJ2-5 TRBV6-5 .
TGTGCCAGCAGCTCCCGGGACTCCGAGGAGACCCAGTACTTC CASSSRDSEETQYF . TRBJ2-5 TRBV7-9 .
TGTGCCACAAACCTAGGAGGGGGCGCTTTAAGCGAGCAGTACTTC CATNLGGGALSEQYF . TRBJ2-7 TRBV10-3 .
TGCGCCAGCAGCTTTGCCGGGACTAGCGACAATGAGCAGTTCTTC CASSFAGTSDNEQFF . TRBJ2-1 TRBV5-1 TRBD2
TGTGCCAGCGCGGGACAGGGTGGCGAGCAGTACTTC CASAGQGGEQYF . TRBJ2-7 TRBV19 TRBD1
TGTGCCAGCAGCCACGGGACTAGCGGATCCCAAGAGACCCAGTACTTC CASSHGTSGSQETQYF . TRBJ2-5 TRBV7-7 TRBD2
TGTGCCAGCAGCCCCTGGACCGGGGGTACGTACGAGCAGTACTTC CASSPWTGGTYEQYF . TRBJ2-7 TRBV9 .
TGCGCCAGCAGCCCAACCCGGTGGGACATGACTAGCACAGATACGCAGTATTTT CASSPTRWDMTSTDTQYF . TRBJ2-3 TRBV5-1 .
TGTGCCTGGGAGACCATAGGGGGCACTATCTATGGCTACACCTTC CAWETIGGTIYGYTF . TRBJ1-2 TRBV30 TRBD1
TGTGCCAGCAGCTCGGGAGGGGGGTCCTACGAGCAGTACTTC CASSSGGGSYEQYF once TRBJ2-7 TRBV9 TRBD2
TGTGCCAGCAGCTTAAGTGGGTCGGAGCGTGGGCAGCCCCAGCATTTT CASSLSGSERGQPQHF few TRBJ1-5 TRBV7-2 .
TGCGCCAGCAGCTTAAGGGGCAGGGCAGTGGGAGAGACCCAGTACTTC CASSLRGRAVGETQYF . TRBJ2-5 TRBV5-1 .
TGTGCCAGCAGCCGGGGACAGATCACCGGGGAGCTGTTTTTT CASSRGQITGELFF . TRBJ2-2 TRBV5-4 TRBD1
TGTGCCAGCAGCTTAGCTGGGCAGGGGGTCACTGAAGCTTTCTTT CASSLAGQGVTEAFF . TRBJ1-1 TRBV7-8 TRBD1
TGTGCCTGTCCCGGACAGGATGAAGCTTTCTTT CACPGQDEAFF once TRBJ1-1 TRBV30 TRBD1
TGCGCAGGGAAGACTAGTTCTAACGCCGGGGAGCTGTTTTTT CAGKTSSNAGELFF . TRBJ2-2 TRBV5-1 .
TGTGCCAGCAGCTCTAGCGGGATGTATACAGATACGCAGTATTTT CASSSSGMYTDTQYF few TRBJ2-3 TRBV7-2 TRBD2
TGTGCCAGCAGAGGGGGGGGATACAATGAGTGGAAGCAGTTCTTC CASRGGGYNEWKQFF . TRBJ2-1 TRBV7-6 .
TGTGCCAGCAGCCCCGGGGGGTGGTACAATGAGCAGTTCTTC CASSPGGWYNEQFF few TRBJ2-1 TRBV5-5 TRBD2
TGTGCCAGCAGCCCCTGGACAGGGGAAGAGGCTGAAGCTTTCTTT CASSPWTGEEAEAFF once TRBJ1-1 TRBV9 TRBD1
TGTGCCAGCAGTCGGGATGCGGCAGATACGCAGTATTTT CASSRDAADTQYF few TRBJ2-3 TRBV7-2 .
TGCGCCAGCAGTGACGGGACAGGGGTCTATAATTCACCCCTCCACTTT CASSDGTGVYNSPLHF . TRBJ1-6 TRBV10-1 TRBD1
TGTGCCAGCAGGGAAACAGTGACCGAAACTAATGAAAAACTGTTTTTT CASRETVTETNEKLFF few TRBJ1-4 TRBV6-6 .
TGTGCCTGGAGTCCGGGACTAGCGGGGCCCGGGGAGCTGTTTTTT CAWSPGLAGPGELFF . TRBJ2-2 TRBV30 TRBD2
TGTGCCAGCAGCCGATCACAGGGGGCGGGTGGCTACACCTTC CASSRSQGAGGYTF . TRBJ1-2 TRBV5-5 TRBD1